The 18 T cell receptor beta chains below all came from one sample that was sequenced in a study of shared clonotypes between healthy human individuals. The data were produced by immunoSEQ multiplex PCR, yet TCRdb's version contains in-frame clones alone and is incomplete. The sample includes fewer than 350,000 clones, roughly 84% of them seen just once. Sequencing was carried out using memory CD8+ T cells sorted from blood. Described subset: CD45RO+ cells pooled with CCR7-negative TemRA cells. The receptors come from a man younger than 35 in good health.

This chain connects TRBV5-1 to TRBJ1-6, with D unclear. Per the germline V gene, CDR1 is SGHRS and CDR2 is YFSETQ. This CDR3 spans 16 amino acids. V was cut by 0 bases and J by 6 bases, with 13 bases left in between. CDR3 DNA sequence: TGCGCCAGCAGCTTGGTGTCTCCTCCGTTTAATTCACCCCTCCACTTT. This gives the protein CASSLVSPPFNSPLHF.

This clone was recorded only once. The genes are TRBV5-1 and TRBJ1-4; 10 bases match TRBD1. The J segment lost 3 bases and the V segment lost 4 bases, leaving 3 bases of the junction unmatched. There are 15 residues in the CDR3. Germline CDR1 reads SGHRS; CDR2 reads YFSETQ. The DNA for the CDR3 is TGCGCCAGCAGCGCTGGACAGGGGGCTAATGAAAAACTGTTTTTT. Its translation is CASSAGQGANEKLFF.

The chain employs TRBV5-4 and TRBJ1-6; 10 nucleotides agree with TRBD1. The junction had 11 bases not matched to a gene; V was cut back by 4 bases and J by 7 bases. The CDR3 spans 17 residues. The germline gives CDR1 SGHNT, CDR2 YYREEE (reference sequence). The CDR3 coding sequence is TGTGCCAGCAGCCCCGGCCGAGACAGGGGGCTAAATTCACCCCTCCACTTT. It translates to CASSPGRDRGLNSPLHF.

The V and J genes are TRBV4-1 and TRBJ2-3; D may be TRBD2 (5 bases). CDR3 length equals 15 residues. The V end was cut by 0 bases, the J end by 1 base, with 8 bases between. The V gene's germline CDR1 is MGHRA and CDR2 YSYEKL. CDR3 sequence (DNA): TGCGCCAGCAGCCAAGAGGAGGAGGGCACAGATACGCAGTATTTT. Residues: CASSQEEEGTDTQYF.

This clone was counted a single time. The chain combines TRBV27 with TRBJ2-2, with D hard to call. Looked up from germline, CDR1 is MNHEY and CDR2 is SMNVEV (reference sequence). The CDR3 length is 15 residues. The V end was cut by 1 base, the J end by 5 bases, with 11 bases between. This chain's CDR3 is CASSLFTRGTGELFF. The DNA for the CDR3 is TGTGCCAGCAGTTTATTCACTCGAGGTACCGGGGAGCTGTTTTTT.

The rearrangement uses TRBV4-3 and TRBJ2-5; 12 nucleotides agree with TRBD2. The CDR3 covers 16 residues. V shed 2 bases and J 5 bases; nucleotides not matched to a gene: 6. Looked up from germline, CDR1 is LGHNA and CDR2 is YSLEER. The CDR3 spells CASSQTSGRSGETQYF. The DNA of the CDR3 is TGCGCCAGCAGCCAAACTAGCGGGAGGTCGGGGGAGACCCAGTACTTC.

The chain couples TRBV5-1 to TRBJ2-1; 10 bases align to TRBD2. The junction had 16 bases not matched to a gene; V was cut back by 4 bases and J by 6 bases. From germline, CDR1 is SGHRS and CDR2 YFSETQ. This CDR3 region has 18 residues. CDR3 residues: CASSHQGLAPSGSNEQFF. The CDR3 DNA is TGCGCCAGCAGCCATCAGGGTTTGGCGCCTAGCGGGAGCAATGAGCAGTTCTTC.

The rearrangement uses TRBV6-5 and TRBJ1-1; TRBD1 might be the D (5 bases). This CDR3 is 12 amino acids long. Trimming cost V 8 bases and J 1 base, with 8 bases left between them. Germline CDR1 is MNHEY and CDR2 is SVGAGI. CDR3 region: CASGDGNTEAFF. The CDR3 nucleotides read TGTGCCAGCGGGGACGGGAACACTGAAGCTTTCTTT.

This chain connects TRBV6-6 to TRBJ2-7, with D perhaps matching TRBD2 (6 bases). This CDR3 is built from 14 residues. From germline, CDR1 is MNHNY and CDR2 SVGAGI (reference sequence). Trimming removed 3 bases at V and 1 base at J, with 10 bases between. This CDR3 reads CASSYRRESYEQYF. Here the CDR3 DNA reads TGTGCCAGCAGTTATAGGAGGGAGTCCTACGAGCAGTACTTC.

CDR3 DNA: TGTGCCAGCAGTTTACAGGGAGGGTCCTACAATGAGCAGTTCTTC. It yields the protein CASSLQGGSYNEQFF. V is TRBV27 and J is TRBJ2-1; TRBD2 matches at 7 bases. This CDR3 is 15 amino acids long. Germline-derived CDR1 and CDR2 are MNHEY and SMNVEV (reference sequence). V lost 2 bases to trimming and J lost 1 base; unmatched junction nucleotides: 2.

The chain recombines TRBV28 with TRBJ1-5; no clear D gene. Germline CDR1 is MDHEN and CDR2 is SYDVKM. CDR3 size: 14 residues. The V end lost 3 bases, the J end lost 3 bases, and 9 bases lay between the germline ends. CDR3 amino acids: CASSFLGPNQPQHF. The CDR3 DNA follows: TGTGCCAGCAGTTTTTTAGGGCCCAATCAGCCCCAGCATTTT.

J is TRBJ2-1 and V is TRBV19, with no clear D. The ends were cut back, 6 bases at V and 2 bases at J, with 8 bases in the middle. The CDR3 covers 13 residues. Germline CDR1 reads LNHDA; CDR2 reads SQIVND (reference sequence). The CDR3 nucleotides read TGTGCCAGTAGGGATTTAGCCTACAATGAGCAGTTCTTC. It encodes CASRDLAYNEQFF.

The chain joins TRBV4-1 to TRBJ2-6, with unresolved D. There are 13 residues in the CDR3. V shed 3 bases and J shed 4 bases, with 4 bases lying between them. The germline gives CDR1 MGHRA, CDR2 YSYEKL. CDR3 in amino acids: CASSHIGANVLTF. In DNA form, the CDR3 reads TGCGCCAGCAGCCACATCGGGGCCAACGTCCTGACTTTC.

This clone appeared a single time. The chain joins TRBV5-6 to TRBJ2-7; 7 bases map to TRBD1. The CDR3 is 14 residues long. The V gene's germline CDR1 is SGHDT and CDR2 YYEEEE. The junction had 7 bases not matched to a gene; V was cut back by 4 bases and J by 3 bases. The CDR3 here is CASSQGTVSYEQYF. In nucleotides, the CDR3 is TGTGCCAGCAGCCAGGGGACAGTGAGCTACGAGCAGTACTTC.

This clone was recorded once. The chain employs TRBV4-1 and TRBJ2-7; 11 bases match TRBD2. J lost 3 bases, V lost 4 bases, and 5 bases had no gene match. The CDR3 length is 15 residues. In germline, CDR1 is MGHRA, CDR2 YSYEKL. The CDR3 reads CASSPGLADLYEQYF. CDR3 nucleotides: TGCGCCAGCAGCCCGGGACTAGCGGATCTCTACGAGCAGTACTTC.

The genes are TRBV5-6 and TRBJ2-7; 9 nucleotides line up with TRBD2. The CDR3 runs to 13 residues. The germline V gene has CDR1 SGHDT and CDR2 YYEEEE. The ends lost 7 bases at V and 6 bases at J; junction bases unmatched: 8. The DNA for the CDR3 is TGTGCCAGCGGTAGCGGGAGTACGGGCGAGCAGTACTTC. Translating it yields CASGSGSTGEQYF.

The V gene is TRBV30, the J gene TRBJ1-1, with TRBD1 identical over 7 bases. The CDR3 is made up of 14 amino acids. Looked up from germline, CDR1 is GTSNPN and CDR2 is SVGIG (reference sequence). With V trimmed by 3 bases and J by 0 bases, 4 bases remained unmatched. CDR3: CAWSDRVLNTEAFF. CDR3 in DNA: TGTGCCTGGAGCGACAGGGTATTGAACACTGAAGCTTTCTTT.

The rearrangement links TRBV19 to TRBJ1-2, with D possibly TRBD1 on 5 matching bases. V lost 9 bases, J lost 4 bases, and 24 bases lay in between. Germline-derived CDR1 and CDR2 are LNHDA and SQIVND (reference sequence). The CDR3 has 16 amino acids. The CDR3 nucleotides read TGTGCCAGCTGCCGGTTAGACAGACCACTTACCTATGGCTACACCTTC. Its translation: CASCRLDRPLTYGYTF.